This T cell receptor beta chain was recovered during a study of T-cell reconstitution after alpha-beta-depleted transplantation in children. Comments on this clonotype: Its antigen is currently unknown.

Findings of the study overall: Some patients' high day-60 TCRbeta diversity was attributed to recipient cells surviving conditioning. Expanded graft clones numbering several hundred reportedly gave rise to alpha-beta T cells about two months after transplant. T cells produced anew were the main source of T-cell counts and diversity one year after transplant.

The TCRbeta library was prepared with unique molecular identifiers. TCRdb ran MiXCR on the PCR reads and lists one entry per CDR3 protein. The sample shows approximately 1,000,000 distinct CDR3 sequences, roughly 29% of them seen only once. Germline CDR1 SNHLY, CDR2 FYNNEI. The CDR3 contains 15 residues. After removal of 6 bases from V and 2 bases from J, the junction contained 10 bases not matched to a gene. The specimen comprised PBMCs, mostly from graft donor cells, sampled 360 days after TCRalphabeta/CD19-depleted stem cell transplant. The sequence came from a boy under two years old who had a stem cell transplant for SCID, so the T cells may come from the graft donor. V gene TRBV2 combines with J gene TRBJ2-7; TRBD1 matches 7 bases. CDR3 nucleotides: TGTGCCAGCAGCGGCATCCGACAGGGTCCCTACGAGCAGTACTTC. It yields the protein CASSGIRQGPYEQYF.